This T cell receptor beta chain was captured in a study of T cell responses to AZD1222 COVID-19 vaccine. Study observations and caveats: AZD1222 recipients seropositive at baseline numbered only 5 to 7.

The repertoire was sequenced with immunoSEQ multiplex PCR; TCRdb's copy has only in-frame clones and lacks some. The profile shows 100,000 to 150,000 clones, 89% of them singletons. V was clipped by 0 bases and J by 4 bases, with 7 bases between them. The germline gives CDR1 GTSNPN, CDR2 SVGIG (reference sequence). The length of the CDR3 is 14 residues. A word on this clone: Antigen unknown.

The receptor was isolated from an adult in good health. The rearrangement uses TRBV30 and TRBJ1-6; D remains unclear. The specimen was peripheral blood, collected on day 0 of AZD1222 vaccination. For the CDR3, the DNA is TGTGCCTGGAGTGTACGGCTATATAATTCACCCCTCCACTTT. This sequence encodes CAWSVRLYNSPLHF.